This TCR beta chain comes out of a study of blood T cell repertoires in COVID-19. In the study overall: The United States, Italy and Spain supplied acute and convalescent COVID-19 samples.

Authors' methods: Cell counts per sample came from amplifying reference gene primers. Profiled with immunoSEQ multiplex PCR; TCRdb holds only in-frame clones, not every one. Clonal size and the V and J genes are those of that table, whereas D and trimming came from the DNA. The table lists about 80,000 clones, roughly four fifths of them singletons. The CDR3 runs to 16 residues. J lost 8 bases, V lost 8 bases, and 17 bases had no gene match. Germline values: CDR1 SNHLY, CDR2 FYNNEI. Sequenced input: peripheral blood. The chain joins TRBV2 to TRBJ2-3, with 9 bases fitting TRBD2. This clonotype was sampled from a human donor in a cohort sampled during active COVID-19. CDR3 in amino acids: CASRSWNSGGGATQYF. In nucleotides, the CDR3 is TGTGCCAGCCGATCGTGGAATAGCGGGGGAGGAGCTACGCAGTATTTT.